This T cell receptor beta chain originates from a study of T-cell reconstitution after alpha-beta-depleted transplantation in children (dated by TCRdb to about 2016). Concerning the study at large: The study quantitatively tracked T-cell immune reconstitution after TCRalphabeta/CD19-depleted allogeneic hematopoietic cell transplantation in children using TCR repertoire profiling.

Study-level results and caveats: Apparently early alphabetaT-cell count recovery about two months after transplant reportedly relied on only several hundred rapidly expanded clones derived from non-depleted graft cells. In some patients, the high TCRbeta diversity seen at day 60 was put down to recipient T cells and intrathymic progenitors that had survived conditioning. The frequencies of hyperexpanded clones fell over the following months, and after one year, T-cell counts and TCRbeta diversity were mostly attributed to newly produced T cells.

This clonotype was detected a few times. Its antigen is not yet known. Base-call qualities are not available, and no considerably larger clone is one nucleotide away. Library prep was done by PCR. The reads were generated on an Illumina HiSeq 2500. TCR libraries were prepared with molecular barcoding, using unique molecular identifiers to normalize TCRbeta repertoire quantification. The public reads were quality trimmed at Q25 with fastp and then assembled into clones with MiXCR by TCRdb, keeping productive beta chains. Rows are unified per CDR3 protein, each entry keeping the most common DNA and genes. The sample profile shows about 640,000 distinct CDR3 sequences; 10% to 15% of them were found once. Jointly, the top ten make up around 2.2% of the sample. V is clipped by 4 bases and J by 3 bases, and the sequence between their germline boundaries is 13 bases long. Taken from the germline V gene, the CDR1 and CDR2 loops are SGHDN and FVKESK. Its CDR3 holds 14 amino acids, cysteine through phenylalanine. The CDR3 DNA has 42 bases and is translated from base 1.

The sample's treatment or condition, from its label and the paper: allogeneic hematopoietic cell transplantation with graft depleted of TCRalphabeta T cells and CD19 B cells. TCRalphabeta/CD19-depleted allogeneic hematopoietic cell grafts were given to the transplant recipients, all of whom were children. The sequences come from PBMCs, mostly from graft donor cells, collected 360 days after TCRalphabeta/CD19-depleted stem cell transplant. The chain is encoded by TRBV14 joined to TRBJ2-7, and perhaps TRBD2 as D gene, on 6 matching bases. The receptor was derived from a male patient between 10 and 17 years old who had a stem cell transplant for acute myeloid leukemia, so the T cells may come from the graft donor. The nucleotide sequence reads as follows: TGTGCCAGCAGCCCGGGACTTCTAATCTACGAGCAGTACTTC. Protein translation: CASSPGLLIYEQYF. Beyond the CDR3, the reference TRBV14 and TRBJ2-7 genes provide the residues; the full variable domain reads: EAGVTQFPSHSVIEKGQTVTLRCDPISGHDNLYWYRRVMGKEIKFLLHFVKESKQDESGMPNNRFLAERTGGTYSTLKVQPAELEDSGVYFCASSPGLLIYEQYFGPGTRLTVT.